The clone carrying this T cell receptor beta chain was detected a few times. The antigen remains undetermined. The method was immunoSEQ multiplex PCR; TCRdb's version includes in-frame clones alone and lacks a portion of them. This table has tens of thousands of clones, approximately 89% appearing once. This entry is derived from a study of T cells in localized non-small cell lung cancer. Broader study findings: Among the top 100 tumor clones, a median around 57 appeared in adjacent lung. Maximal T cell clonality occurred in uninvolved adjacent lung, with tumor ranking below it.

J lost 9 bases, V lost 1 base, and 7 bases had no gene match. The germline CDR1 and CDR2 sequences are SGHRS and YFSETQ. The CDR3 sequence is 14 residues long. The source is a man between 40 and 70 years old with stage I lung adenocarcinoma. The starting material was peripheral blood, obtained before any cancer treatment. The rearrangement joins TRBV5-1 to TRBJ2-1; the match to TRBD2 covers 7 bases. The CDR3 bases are TGCGCCAGCAGCTTGTGGATGGGCGGGGGTGAGCAGTTCTTC. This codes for CASSLWMGGGEQFF.